This T cell receptor (beta chain) stems from a study of monozygotic twins with inflammatory bowel disease. Findings and limits, study-wide: Healthy co-twins, by inverse Simpson, had higher TCRbeta diversity than their siblings with IBD.

Germline CDR1 DFQATT, CDR2 SNEGSKA (reference sequence). The CDR3 spans 18 residues. As for this clonotype: Its matching antigen is unknown.

Template switching added UMIs carrying a 6-nucleotide sample barcode. After re-calling the 5' RACE reads, TCRdb lists one entry per CDR3 protein, DNA absent. The ten most abundant clones cover under 3% of a sample with 400,000 to 500,000 distinct CDR3 sequences. Sequenced input: blood. The V call is TRBV20-1, the J call TRBJ2-2; TCRdb proposes TRBD2, but this gene call is untestable without DNA. The TCR was taken from a human donor with ulcerative colitis or Crohn's disease, or a healthy co-twin of an affected twin (not recorded which). The CDR3 loop is CSAPGLAGGLANTGELFF.